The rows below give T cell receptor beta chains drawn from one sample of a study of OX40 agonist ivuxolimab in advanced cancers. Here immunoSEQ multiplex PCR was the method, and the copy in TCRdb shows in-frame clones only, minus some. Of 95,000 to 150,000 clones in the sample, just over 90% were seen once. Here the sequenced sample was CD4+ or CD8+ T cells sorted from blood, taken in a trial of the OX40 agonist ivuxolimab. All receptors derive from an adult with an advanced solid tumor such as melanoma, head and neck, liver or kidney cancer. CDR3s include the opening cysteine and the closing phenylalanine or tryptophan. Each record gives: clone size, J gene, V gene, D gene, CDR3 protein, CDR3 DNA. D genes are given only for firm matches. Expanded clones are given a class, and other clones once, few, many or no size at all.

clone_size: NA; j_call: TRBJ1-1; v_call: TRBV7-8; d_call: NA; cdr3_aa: CASSPTVANTEAFF; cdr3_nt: TGTGCCAGCAGCCCGACAGTGGCGAACACTGAAGCTTTCTTT
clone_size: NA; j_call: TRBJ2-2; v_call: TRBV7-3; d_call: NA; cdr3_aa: CASSPYGGNTGELFF; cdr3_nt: TGTGCCAGCAGCCCGTATGGGGGGAACACCGGGGAGCTGTTTTTT
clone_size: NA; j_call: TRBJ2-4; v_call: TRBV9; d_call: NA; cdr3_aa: CASSVGNGNIQYF; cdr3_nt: TGTGCCAGCAGCGTAGGGAACGGGAACATTCAGTACTTC
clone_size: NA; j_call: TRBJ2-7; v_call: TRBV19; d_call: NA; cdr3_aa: CASSIEGSYEQYF; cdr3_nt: TGTGCCAGTAGTATCGAAGGGTCCTACGAGCAGTACTTC
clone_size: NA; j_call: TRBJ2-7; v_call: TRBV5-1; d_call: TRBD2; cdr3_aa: CASSPPPLAGGGEQYF; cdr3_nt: TGCGCCAGCAGCCCGCCCCCCCTAGCGGGGGGAGGCGAGCAGTACTTC
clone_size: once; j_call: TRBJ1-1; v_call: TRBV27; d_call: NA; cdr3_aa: CASSPWGQNTEAFF; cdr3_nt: TGTGCCAGCAGCCCATGGGGGCAGAACACTGAAGCTTTCTTT
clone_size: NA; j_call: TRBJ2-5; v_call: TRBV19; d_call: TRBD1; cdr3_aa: CASSDRVRGETQYF; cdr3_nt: TGTGCCAGTAGCGACAGGGTTCGGGGAGAGACCCAGTACTTC
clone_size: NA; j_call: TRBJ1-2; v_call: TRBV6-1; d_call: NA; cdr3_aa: CASSKRTVDGYTF; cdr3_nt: TGTGCCAGCAGTAAGAGGACAGTGGATGGCTACACCTTC
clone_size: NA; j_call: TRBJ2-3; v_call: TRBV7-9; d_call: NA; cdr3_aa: CASSLVSSTDTQYF; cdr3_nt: TGTGCCAGCAGCCTAGTGAGTTCCACAGATACGCAGTATTTT
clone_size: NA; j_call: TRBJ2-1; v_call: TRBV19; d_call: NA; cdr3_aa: CASSDHGTHTSYNEQFF; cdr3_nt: TGTGCCAGTAGTGACCACGGGACTCATACCTCCTACAATGAGCAGTTCTTC
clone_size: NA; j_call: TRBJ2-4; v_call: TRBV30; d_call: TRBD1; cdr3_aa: CAWAGKGAAKNIQYF; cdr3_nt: TGTGCCTGGGCAGGGAAGGGGGCGGCCAAAAACATTCAGTACTTC
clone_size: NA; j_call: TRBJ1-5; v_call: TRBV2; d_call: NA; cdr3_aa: CASSGQGLEQPQHF; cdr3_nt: TGTGCCAGCAGTGGTCAGGGCTTGGAGCAGCCCCAGCATTTT
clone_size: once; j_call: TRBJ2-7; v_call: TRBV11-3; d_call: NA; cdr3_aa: CASSPGPGPYEQYF; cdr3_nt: TGTGCCAGCAGCCCGGGGCCGGGGCCCTACGAGCAGTACTTC
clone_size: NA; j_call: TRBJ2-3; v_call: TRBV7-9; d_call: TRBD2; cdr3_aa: CASSPKLVAGGADTQYF; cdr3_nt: TGTGCCAGCAGCCCCAAGCTGGTAGCGGGGGGCGCAGATACGCAGTATTTT
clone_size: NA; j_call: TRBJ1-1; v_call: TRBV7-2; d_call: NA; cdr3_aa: CASSLQLNTEAFF; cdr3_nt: TGTGCCAGCAGCTTACAGCTAAACACTGAAGCTTTCTTT
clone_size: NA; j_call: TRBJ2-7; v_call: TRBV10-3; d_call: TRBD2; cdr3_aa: CAIRDGAGRFYEQYF; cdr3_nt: TGTGCCATCAGGGATGGAGCGGGAAGGTTCTACGAGCAGTACTTC
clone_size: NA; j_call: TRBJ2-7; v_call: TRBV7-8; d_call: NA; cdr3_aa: CASSLAGSVASSYEQYF; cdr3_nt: TGTGCCAGCAGCTTAGCGGGGTCAGTAGCTAGCTCCTACGAGCAGTACTTC
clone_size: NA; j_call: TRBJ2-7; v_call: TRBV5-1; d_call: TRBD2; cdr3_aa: CASSGLAGGEQYF; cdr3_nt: TGCGCCAGCAGCGGACTAGCGGGAGGCGAGCAGTACTTC
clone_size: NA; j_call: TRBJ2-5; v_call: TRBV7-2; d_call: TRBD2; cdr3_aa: CASSLPMGEGETQYF; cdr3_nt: TGTGCCAGCAGCTTACCTATGGGGGAGGGAGAGACCCAGTACTTC
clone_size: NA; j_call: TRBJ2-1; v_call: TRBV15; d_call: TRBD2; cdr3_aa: CATRNSGGAYNEQFF; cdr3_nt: TGTGCCACCCGTAATAGCGGGGGGGCCTACAATGAGCAGTTCTTC
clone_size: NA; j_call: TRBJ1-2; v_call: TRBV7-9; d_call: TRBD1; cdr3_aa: CASSSQQGEYGYTF; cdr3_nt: TGTGCCAGCAGCTCCCAGCAGGGGGAGTATGGCTACACCTTC
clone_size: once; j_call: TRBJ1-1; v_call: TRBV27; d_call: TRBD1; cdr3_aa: CASSYRGTTEAFF; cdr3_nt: TGTGCCAGCAGTTACAGGGGGACCACTGAAGCTTTCTTT
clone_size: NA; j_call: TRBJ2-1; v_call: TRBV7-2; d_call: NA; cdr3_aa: CASSFSGGWYNEQFF; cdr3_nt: TGTGCCAGCAGCTTCTCCGGGGGCTGGTACAATGAGCAGTTCTTC
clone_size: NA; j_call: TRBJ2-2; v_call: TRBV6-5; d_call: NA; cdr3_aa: CASSKTTGELFF; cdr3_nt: TGTGCCAGCAGTAAGACCACCGGGGAGCTGTTTTTT
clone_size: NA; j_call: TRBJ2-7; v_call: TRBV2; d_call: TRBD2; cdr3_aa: CASSESGGQYF; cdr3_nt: TGTGCCAGCAGTGAGTCGGGAGGGCAGTACTTC
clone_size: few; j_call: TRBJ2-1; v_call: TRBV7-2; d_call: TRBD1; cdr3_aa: CASSSQTGQGIRFF; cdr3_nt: TGTGCCAGCAGCTCCCAAACCGGACAGGGCATTCGGTTCTTC
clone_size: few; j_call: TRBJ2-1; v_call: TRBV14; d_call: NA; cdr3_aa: CASSQEGASYNEQFF; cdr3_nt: TGTGCCAGCAGCCAAGAAGGGGCTAGTTACAATGAGCAGTTCTTC
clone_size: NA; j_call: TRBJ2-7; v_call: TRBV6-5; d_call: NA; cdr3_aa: CASSIQGTPYEQYF; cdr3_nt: TGTGCCAGCAGTATACAGGGAACACCCTACGAGCAGTACTTC
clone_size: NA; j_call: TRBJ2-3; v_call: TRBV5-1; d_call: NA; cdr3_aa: CASSPTLTDTQYF; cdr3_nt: TGCGCCAGCAGCCCTACCCTCACAGATACGCAGTATTTT
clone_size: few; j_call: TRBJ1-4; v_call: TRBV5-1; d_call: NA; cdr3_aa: CASRPTASRDEKLFF; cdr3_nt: TGCGCCAGCAGACCGACAGCCTCACGGGATGAAAAACTGTTTTTT
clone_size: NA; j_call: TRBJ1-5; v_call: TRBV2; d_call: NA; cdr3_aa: CASAANPLGQPQHF; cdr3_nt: TGTGCCAGCGCCGCCAACCCTTTAGGTCAGCCCCAGCATTTT
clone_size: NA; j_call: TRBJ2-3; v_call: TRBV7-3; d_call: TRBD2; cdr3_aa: CASSIGLAGRGDTQYF; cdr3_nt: TGTGCCAGCAGCATCGGGCTAGCGGGAAGGGGAGATACGCAGTATTTT
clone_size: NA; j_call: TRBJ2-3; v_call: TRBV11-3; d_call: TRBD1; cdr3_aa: CASSSGQGLTDTQYF; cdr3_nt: TGTGCCAGCAGCTCCGGACAGGGTTTAACAGATACGCAGTATTTT